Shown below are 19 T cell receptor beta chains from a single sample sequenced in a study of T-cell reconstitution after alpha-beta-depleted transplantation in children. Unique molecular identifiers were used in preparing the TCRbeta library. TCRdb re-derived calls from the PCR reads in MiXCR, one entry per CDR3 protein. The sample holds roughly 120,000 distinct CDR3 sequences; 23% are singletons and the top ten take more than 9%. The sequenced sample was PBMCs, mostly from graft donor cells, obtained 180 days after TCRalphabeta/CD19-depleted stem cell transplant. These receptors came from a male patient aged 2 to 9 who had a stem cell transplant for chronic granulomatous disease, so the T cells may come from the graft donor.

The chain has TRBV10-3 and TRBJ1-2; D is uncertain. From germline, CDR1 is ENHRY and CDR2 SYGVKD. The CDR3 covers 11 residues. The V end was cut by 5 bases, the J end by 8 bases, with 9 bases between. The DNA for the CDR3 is TGTGCCATCAGTAGACCTGGCGGCTACACCTTC. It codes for CAISRPGGYTF.

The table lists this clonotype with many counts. The CDR3 sequence: CSATHAAGGPVDTQYF. The CDR3 bases are TGCAGTGCCACACATGCGGCGGGAGGGCCTGTAGATACGCAGTATTTT. The chain couples TRBV20-1 to TRBJ2-3; 9 bases fit TRBD2. Germline-derived CDR1 and CDR2 are DFQATT and SNEGSKA (reference sequence). CDR3 size: 16 residues. J lost 5 bases, V lost 6 bases, and 15 bases had no gene match.

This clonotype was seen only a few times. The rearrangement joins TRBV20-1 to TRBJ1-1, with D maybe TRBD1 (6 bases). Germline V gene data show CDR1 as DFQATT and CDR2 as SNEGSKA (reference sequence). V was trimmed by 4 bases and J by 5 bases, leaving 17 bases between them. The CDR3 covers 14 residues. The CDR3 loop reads CSATRQVWGTEAFF. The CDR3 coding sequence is TGCAGTGCTACACGACAGGTCTGGGGGACTGAAGCTTTCTTT.

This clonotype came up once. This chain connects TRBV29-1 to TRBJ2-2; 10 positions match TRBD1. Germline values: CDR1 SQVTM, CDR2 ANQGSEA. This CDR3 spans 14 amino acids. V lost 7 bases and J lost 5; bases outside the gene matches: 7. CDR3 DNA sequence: TGCAGCGCCACCGGGACAGGGGTAACCGGGGAGCTGTTTTTT. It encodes CSATGTGVTGELFF.

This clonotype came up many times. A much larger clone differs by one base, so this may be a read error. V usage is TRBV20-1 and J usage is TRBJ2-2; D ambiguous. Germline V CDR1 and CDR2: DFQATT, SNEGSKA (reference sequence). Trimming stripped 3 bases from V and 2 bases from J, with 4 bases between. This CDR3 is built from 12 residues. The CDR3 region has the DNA TGCAGTGCTAGCGCCAACACCGGGGAGCTGTTTTTT. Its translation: CSASANTGELFF.

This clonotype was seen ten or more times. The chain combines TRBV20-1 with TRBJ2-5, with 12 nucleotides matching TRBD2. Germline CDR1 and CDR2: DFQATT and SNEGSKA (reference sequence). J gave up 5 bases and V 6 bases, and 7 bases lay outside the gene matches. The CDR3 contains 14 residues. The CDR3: CSAPGLAGFETQYF. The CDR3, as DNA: TGCAGTGCCCCAGGACTAGCGGGATTTGAGACCCAGTACTTC.

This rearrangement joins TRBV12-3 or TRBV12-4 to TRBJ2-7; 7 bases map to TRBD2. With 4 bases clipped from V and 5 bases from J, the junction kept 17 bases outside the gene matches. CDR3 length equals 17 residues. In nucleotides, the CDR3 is TGTGCCAGCAGTTGGGTTTCCGGCGGGAGAACCATGAACGAGCAGTACTTC. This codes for CASSWVSGGRTMNEQYF.

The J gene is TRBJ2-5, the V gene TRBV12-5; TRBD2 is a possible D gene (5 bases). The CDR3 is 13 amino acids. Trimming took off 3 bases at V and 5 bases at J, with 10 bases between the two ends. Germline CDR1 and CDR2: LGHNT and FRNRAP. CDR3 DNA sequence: TGTGCTAGTGGTTTTGAGGGCCTGGAGACCCAGTACTTC. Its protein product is CASGFEGLETQYF.

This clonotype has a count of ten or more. Here the CDR3 reads CSVDWDRGNGYTF. The CDR3 bases are TGCAGCGTTGATTGGGACAGGGGGAATGGCTACACCTTC. The chain employs TRBV29-1 and TRBJ1-2; 11 bases map to TRBD1. CDR3 length equals 13 residues. Germline CDR1 and CDR2: SQVTM and ANQGSEA. The trim removed 3 bases at V and 6 bases at J, leaving 3 bases unmatched. Full variable domain (missing parts from reference TRBV29-1 and TRBJ1-2): SAVISQKPSRDICQRGTSLTIQCQVDSQVTMMFWYRQQPGQSLTLIATANQGSEATYESGFVIDKFPISRPNLTFSTLTVSNMSPEDSSIYLCSVDWDRGNGYTFGSGTRLTVV.

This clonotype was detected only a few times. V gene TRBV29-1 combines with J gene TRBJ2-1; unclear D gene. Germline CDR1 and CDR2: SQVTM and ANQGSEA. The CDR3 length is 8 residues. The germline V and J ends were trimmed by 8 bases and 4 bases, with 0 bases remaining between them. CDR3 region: CSYNEQFF. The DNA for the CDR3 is TGCAGCTACAATGAGCAGTTCTTC.

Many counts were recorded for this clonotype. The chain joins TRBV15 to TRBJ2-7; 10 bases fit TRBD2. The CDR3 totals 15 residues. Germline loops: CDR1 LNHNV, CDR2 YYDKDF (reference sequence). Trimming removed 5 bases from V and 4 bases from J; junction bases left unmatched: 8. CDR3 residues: CATSSTFSGRYEQYF. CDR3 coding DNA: TGTGCCACCAGCTCCACCTTTAGCGGGAGGTACGAGCAGTACTTC.

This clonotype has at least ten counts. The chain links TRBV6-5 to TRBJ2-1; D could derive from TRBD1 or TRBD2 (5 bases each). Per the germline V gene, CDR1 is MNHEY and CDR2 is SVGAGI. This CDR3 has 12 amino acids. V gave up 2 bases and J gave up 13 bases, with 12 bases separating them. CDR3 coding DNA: TGTGCCAGCAGTTACGTCGGGGCCCGACAGTTCTTC. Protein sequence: CASSYVGARQFF.

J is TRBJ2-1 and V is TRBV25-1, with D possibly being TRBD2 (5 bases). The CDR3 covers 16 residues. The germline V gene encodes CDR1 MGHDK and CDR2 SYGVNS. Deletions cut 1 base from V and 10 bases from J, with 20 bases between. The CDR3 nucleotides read TGTGCCAGCAGTGAATCCATGGGGAGAGGAGGAGACGAGCAGTTCTTC. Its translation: CASSESMGRGGDEQFF. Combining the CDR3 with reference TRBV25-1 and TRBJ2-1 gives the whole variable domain EADIYQTPRYLVIGTGKKITLECSQTMGHDKMYWYQQDPGMELHLIHYSYGVNSTEKGDLSSESTVSRIRTEHFPLTLESARPSHTSQYLCASSESMGRGGDEQFFGPGTRLTVL.

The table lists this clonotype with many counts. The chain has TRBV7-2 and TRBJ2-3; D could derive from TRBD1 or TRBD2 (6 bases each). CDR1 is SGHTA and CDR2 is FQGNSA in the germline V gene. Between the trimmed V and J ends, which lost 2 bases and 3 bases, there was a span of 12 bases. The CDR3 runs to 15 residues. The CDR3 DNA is TGTGCCAGCAGCTTAAGGGGGGACTCGACAGATACGCAGTATTTT. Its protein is CASSLRGDSTDTQYF.

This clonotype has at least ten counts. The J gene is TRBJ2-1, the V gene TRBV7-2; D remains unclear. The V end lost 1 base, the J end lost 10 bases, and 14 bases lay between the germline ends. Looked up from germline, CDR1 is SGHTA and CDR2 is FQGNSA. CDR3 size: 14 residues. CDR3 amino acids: CASSLGVGVIEQFF. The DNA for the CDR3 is TGTGCCAGCAGCTTAGGGGTCGGAGTAATCGAGCAGTTCTTC.

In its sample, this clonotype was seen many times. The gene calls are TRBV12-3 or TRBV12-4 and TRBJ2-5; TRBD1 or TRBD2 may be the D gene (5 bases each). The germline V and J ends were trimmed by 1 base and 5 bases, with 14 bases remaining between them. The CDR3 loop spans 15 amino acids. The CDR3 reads CASSLGFQGDETQYF. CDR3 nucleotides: TGTGCCAGCAGTTTAGGTTTCCAGGGAGACGAGACCCAGTACTTC.

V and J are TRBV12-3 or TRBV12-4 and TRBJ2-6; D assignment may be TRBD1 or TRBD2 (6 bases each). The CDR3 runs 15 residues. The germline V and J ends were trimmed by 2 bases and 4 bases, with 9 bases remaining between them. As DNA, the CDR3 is TGTGCCAGCAGTTTAAGGGGGGTCGGGGCCAACGTCCTGACTTTC. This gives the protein CASSLRGVGANVLTF.

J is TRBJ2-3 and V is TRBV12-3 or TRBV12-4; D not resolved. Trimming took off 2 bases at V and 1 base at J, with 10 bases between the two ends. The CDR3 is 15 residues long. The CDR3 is CASSLRVGGTDTQYF. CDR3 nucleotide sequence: TGTGCCAGCAGTTTACGAGTGGGCGGCACAGATACGCAGTATTTT.

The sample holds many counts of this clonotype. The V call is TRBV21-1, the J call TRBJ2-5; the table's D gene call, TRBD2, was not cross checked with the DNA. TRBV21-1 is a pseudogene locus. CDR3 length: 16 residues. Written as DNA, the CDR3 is TGTGCCAGCAGCAAAGACACTAGCGGGGACGAAGAGACCCAGTACTTC. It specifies CASSKDTSGDEETQYF.